This note documents a single TCR beta chain sequence. The sample comes from a study of Ad26.COV2.S vaccination and SARS-CoV-2 variants. For the study at large: Administration of Ad26.COV2.S was intramuscular, either once or twice 56 days apart.

Assay used: immunoSEQ multiplex PCR; TCRdb lists only in-frame clones, some missing. Of roughly 380,000 clones listed, approximately 87% are singletons. The sample's treatment: 15 to 20 received Ad26.COV2.S at low or high dose, single or two shots; a few received placebo; per-sample allocation not given. The samples were gathered on day 63 after the first injection of vaccine or placebo. Sequencing was performed on peripheral blood, taken in a trial of Ad26.COV2.S vaccine versus placebo. The sequence derives from a person aged 18-60 years who received the Ad26.COV2.S COVID-19 vaccine or a placebo.

CDR3 nucleotides: TGCGCCAGCAGCCAAGCAGGGATGAATGAGCAGTTCTTC. The encoded protein is CASSQAGMNEQFF. The chain joins TRBV4-1 to TRBJ2-1, with TRBD1 as a possible D gene (5 bases). Germline V gene sequence: CDR1 MGHRA, CDR2 YSYEKL. V lost 1 base and J lost 7, with 8 bases in between. The CDR3 is 13 residues long.